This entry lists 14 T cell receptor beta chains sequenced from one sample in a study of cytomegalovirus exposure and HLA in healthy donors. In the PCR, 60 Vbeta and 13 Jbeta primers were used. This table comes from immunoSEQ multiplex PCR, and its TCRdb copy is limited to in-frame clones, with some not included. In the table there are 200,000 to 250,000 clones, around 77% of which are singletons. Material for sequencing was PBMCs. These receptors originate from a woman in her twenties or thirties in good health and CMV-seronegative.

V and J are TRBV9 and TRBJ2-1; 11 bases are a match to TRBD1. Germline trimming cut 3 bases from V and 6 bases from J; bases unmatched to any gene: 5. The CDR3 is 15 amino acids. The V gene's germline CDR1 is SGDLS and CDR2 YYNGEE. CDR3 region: CASSGPGQGGNEQFF. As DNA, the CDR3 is TGTGCCAGCAGCGGGCCGGGACAGGGGGGCAATGAGCAGTTCTTC. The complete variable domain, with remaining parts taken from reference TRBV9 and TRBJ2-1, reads DSGVTQTPKHLITATGQRVTLRCSPRSGDLSVYWYQQSLDQGLQFLIQYYNGEERAKGNILERFSAQQFPDLHSELNLSSLELGDSALYFCASSGPGQGGNEQFFGPGTRLTVL.

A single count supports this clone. Here the CDR3 reads CASSLSLSNYGYTF. CDR3 in DNA: TGTGCCAGCAGTTTATCGTTGAGCAACTATGGCTACACCTTC. The rearrangement links TRBV27 to TRBJ1-2; unclear D gene. This CDR3 comprises 14 residues. Germline CDR1 is MNHEY and CDR2 is SMNVEV (reference sequence). V dropped 0 bases and J dropped 2 bases, with 7 bases sitting between them.

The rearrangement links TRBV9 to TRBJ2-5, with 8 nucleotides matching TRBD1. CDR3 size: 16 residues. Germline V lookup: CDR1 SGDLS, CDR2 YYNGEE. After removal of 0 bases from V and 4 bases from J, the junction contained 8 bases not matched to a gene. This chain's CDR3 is CASSVGLGQGSETQYF. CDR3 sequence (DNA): TGTGCCAGCAGCGTAGGGCTCGGACAGGGATCAGAGACCCAGTACTTC.

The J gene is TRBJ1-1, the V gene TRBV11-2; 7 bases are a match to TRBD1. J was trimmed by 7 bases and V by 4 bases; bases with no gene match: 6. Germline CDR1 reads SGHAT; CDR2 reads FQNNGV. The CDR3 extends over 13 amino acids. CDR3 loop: CASSWDSSVEAFF. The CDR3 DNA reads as TGTGCCAGCAGCTGGGACAGCTCCGTTGAAGCTTTCTTT.

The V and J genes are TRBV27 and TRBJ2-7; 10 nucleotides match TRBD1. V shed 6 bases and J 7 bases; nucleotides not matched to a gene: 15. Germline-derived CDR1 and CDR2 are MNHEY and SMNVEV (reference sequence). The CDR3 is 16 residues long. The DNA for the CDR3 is TGTGCCAGCAGGAGGGGGGCGAGACAGGGGGCGCAAGAGCAGTACTTC. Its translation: CASRRGARQGAQEQYF.

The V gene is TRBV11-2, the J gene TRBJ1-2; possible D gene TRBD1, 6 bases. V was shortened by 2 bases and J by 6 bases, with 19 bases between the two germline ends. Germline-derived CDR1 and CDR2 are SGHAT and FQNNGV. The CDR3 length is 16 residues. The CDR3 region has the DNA TGTGCCAGCAGCTTACCCCAAGGGGGGGCTAGGAATGGCTACACCTTC. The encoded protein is CASSLPQGGARNGYTF.

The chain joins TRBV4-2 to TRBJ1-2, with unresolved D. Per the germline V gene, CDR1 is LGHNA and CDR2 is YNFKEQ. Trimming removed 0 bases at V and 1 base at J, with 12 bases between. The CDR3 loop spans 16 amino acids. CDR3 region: CASSQELVGSNYGYTF. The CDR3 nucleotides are TGTGCCAGCAGCCAAGAGTTGGTGGGCAGTAACTATGGCTACACCTTC.

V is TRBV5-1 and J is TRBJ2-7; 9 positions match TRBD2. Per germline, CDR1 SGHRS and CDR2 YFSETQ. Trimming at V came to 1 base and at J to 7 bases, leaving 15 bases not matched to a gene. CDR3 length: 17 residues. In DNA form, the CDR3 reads TGCGCCAGCAGCTTGCCCCAGGCGGGAGGGACATCGTGGGAGCAGTACTTC. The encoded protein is CASSLPQAGGTSWEQYF.

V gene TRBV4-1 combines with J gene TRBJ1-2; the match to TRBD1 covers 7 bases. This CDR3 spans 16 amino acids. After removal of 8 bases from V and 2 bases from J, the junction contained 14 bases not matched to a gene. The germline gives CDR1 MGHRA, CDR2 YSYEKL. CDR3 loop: CASGLVPGQLNYGYTF. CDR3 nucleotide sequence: TGCGCCAGCGGCCTGGTCCCGGGACAGCTAAACTATGGCTACACCTTC.

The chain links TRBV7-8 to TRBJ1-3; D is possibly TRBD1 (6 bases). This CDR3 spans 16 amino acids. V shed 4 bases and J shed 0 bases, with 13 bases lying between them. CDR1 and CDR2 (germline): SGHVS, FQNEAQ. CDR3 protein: CASSSSGVSSGNTIYF. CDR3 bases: TGTGCCAGCAGCTCCTCAGGGGTTTCCTCTGGAAACACCATATATTTT.

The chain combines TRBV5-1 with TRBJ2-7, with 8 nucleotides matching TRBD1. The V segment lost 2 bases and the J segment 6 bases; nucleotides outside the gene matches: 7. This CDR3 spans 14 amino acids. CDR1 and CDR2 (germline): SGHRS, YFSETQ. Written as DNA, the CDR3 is TGCGCCAGCAGCTTTTCTGACAGGGGAGGCGAGCAGTACTTC. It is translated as CASSFSDRGGEQYF.

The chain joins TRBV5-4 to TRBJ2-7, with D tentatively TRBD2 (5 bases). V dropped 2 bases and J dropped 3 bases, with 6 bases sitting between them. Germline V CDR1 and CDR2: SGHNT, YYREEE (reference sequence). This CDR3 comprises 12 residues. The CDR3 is CASSFAGYEQYF. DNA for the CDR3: TGTGCCAGCAGCTTTGCGGGCTACGAGCAGTACTTC. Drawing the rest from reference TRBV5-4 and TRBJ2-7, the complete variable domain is ETGVTQSPTHLIKTRGQQVTLRCSSQSGHNTVSWYQQALGQGPQFIFQYYREEENGRGNFPPRFSGLQFPNYSSELNVNALELDDSALYLCASSFAGYEQYFGPGTRLTVT.

The CDR3 reads CASSQRGTEAFF. CDR3 nucleotide sequence: TGCGCCAGCAGCCAGCGGGGGACTGAAGCTTTCTTT. The V and J genes are TRBV5-1 and TRBJ1-1; perhaps TRBD1 as D (5 bases). The CDR3 spans 12 residues. Germline CDR1 and CDR2: SGHRS and YFSETQ. Trimming removed 4 bases at V and 5 bases at J, with 9 bases between.

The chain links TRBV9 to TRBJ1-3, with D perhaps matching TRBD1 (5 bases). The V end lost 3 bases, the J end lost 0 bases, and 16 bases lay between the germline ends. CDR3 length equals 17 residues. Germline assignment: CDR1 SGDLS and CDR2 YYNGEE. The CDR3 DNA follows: TGTGCCAGCAGCGACCCTAAGCAGGGCAGCTCTGGAAACACCATATATTTT. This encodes CASSDPKQGSSGNTIYF.